This T cell receptor (beta chain) is drawn from a study of OX40 agonist ivuxolimab in advanced cancers. Sequencing was performed with immunoSEQ multiplex PCR; in TCRdb, only in-frame clones are kept and a portion is missing. In the table there are about 100,000 clones, more than 95% of which are singletons. This material consisted of CD4+ or CD8+ T cells sorted from blood, taken in a trial of the OX40 agonist ivuxolimab. The source is an adult with an advanced solid tumor such as melanoma, head and neck, liver or kidney cancer.

Written as DNA, the CDR3 is TGTGCCAGCAGTCCAGGGTCCTACGAGCAGTACTTC. It yields the protein CASSPGSYEQYF. The rearrangement uses TRBV5-5 and TRBJ2-7; a weak D match, TRBD1 (5 bases). The CDR3 totals 12 residues. Trimming stripped 5 bases from V and 1 base from J, with 7 bases between. Per the germline V gene, CDR1 is SGHKS and CDR2 is YYEKEE (reference sequence).